This TCR beta chain originates from a study of blood T cell repertoires in COVID-19 (dated by TCRdb to 2020 to 2021). About the full investigation: Collaborator samples came from the United States, Italy and Spain and covered acute and convalescent phases of COVID-19. Sample metadata almost always included a de-identified subject ID, COVID-19 status, age in years and sex. The material from the prospective study consisted of cDNA or gDNA derived from T cells, B-cell-depleted T cells, or PBMCs. Subjects who had been exposed to COVID-19, were actively infected with it, or had recovered from it provided the deeply sampled blood TCRbeta repertoires that made up the dataset. Where available, HLA class I and class II types were obtained from metadata supplied by the sample provider rather than from assay-based typing. The repertoires were released in a freely available public database intended as a resource for research on the immune response to SARS-CoV-2. The samples were drawn from two sources: the first 160 participants of the ongoing ImmuneRACE study, and 1,254 subjects contributed by 6 global collaborators.

TCRbeta CDR3 regions were amplified from genomic DNA by means of the immunoSEQ Assay, a bias-controlled multiplex PCR. Concerning the study's data processing: The number of nucleated cells in each sample was estimated from the amplification of reference gene primers within the assay. Sequence reads were collapsed and filtered to measure the absolute abundance of every unique TCRbeta CDR3 rearrangement. Productive Simpson clonality was computed per sample as the square root of Simpson's diversity index over productive rearrangements. TCRdb retrieved this table from immuneACCESS and kept in-frame rearrangements only. Not all clones are present; in checked studies, unresolved V genes account for under half, and no reason is known for the remainder. The D gene and trimming were derived from the DNA, and the V and J assignments and clone size from that table. The sample table lists about 64,000 clones, 88% of them with a count of one. Roughly 43% of the sample lies in the top ten.

Study-wide conclusions, independent of this receptor: The amount of clinical and demographic metadata varied by source and participant and was provided uncurated.

Points on this clone: No cognate antigen has been identified for it. No clone much larger than this one lies a single base away; base qualities are absent.

Reading the germline V gene (reference sequence) gives CDR1 SGHNT and CDR2 YYREEE. From its cysteine to its phenylalanine, the CDR3 spans 13 amino acids. The only DNA kept is the CDR3, 39 bases in frame from the first base. Compared with germline, V lacks 7 bases and J lacks 8 bases; bases without a gene match: 10. At one collaborating source in Seattle, patients were enrolled during active infection and were followed longitudinally through the course of disease. Whole blood was collected in K2EDTA tubes by collaborating institutions according to the institutions' own protocols. For TCRbeta analysis, collaborators shipped samples in one of three forms: frozen whole blood, isolated PBMCs, or DNA extracted from either of those sample types.

Sequencing was carried out using peripheral blood. The chain couples TRBV5-4 to TRBJ1-2, and 8 junction bases match TRBD1. The source is a woman aged 55-69 years with COVID-19, enrolled during active disease. The CDR3 amino acid sequence is: CASGTGQGRGYTF. The sequenced DNA is TGTGCCAGCGGAACCGGACAGGGAAGAGGCTACACCTTC.